A selection of T cell receptor beta chains follows, all from one sample in a study of T-cell memory formation after mild COVID-19. TCRdb reanalysed the 5' RACE reads using MiXCR and keeps one entry per CDR3 protein. The sample lists approximately 500,000 distinct CDR3 sequences; roughly 23% were seen once. The sequencing input was PBMCs or a T cell subset sorted from them (not recorded which). The receptors originated from an adult woman who had mild COVID-19 (a few samples of this study predate the infection). Cell type and time point are not known. Both conserved end residues are trimmed from each CDR3.

v_call	j_call	cdr3_length	cdr3_aa
TRBV12-3/TRBV12-4	TRBJ1-6	12	ASSSPSRGSPLH
TRBV20-1	TRBJ2-5	12	SAREGAEQETQY
TRBV2	TRBJ1-5	12	AVRSGTGGQPQH
TRBV5-1	TRBJ1-1	12	ASSPPRGNTEAF
TRBV24-1	TRBJ2-1	11	ATSAPDRRLIF
TRBV7-6	TRBJ2-7	14	ASSFSSGQNTYEQY
TRBV12-3/TRBV12-4	TRBJ2-7	11	ASSLPPAYEQY
TRBV7-3	TRBJ2-3	12	ASSTGVNTDTQY
TRBV9	TRBJ1-2	15	ASYQVSSVPINYGYT
TRBV3-1	TRBJ2-3	15	ASSRRDAGRAHDTQY
TRBV5-6	TRBJ2-3	15	ASSLGGRATSTDTQY
TRBV18	TRBJ2-7	13	ASSPLEGLAGFRY
TRBV2	TRBJ1-1	13	ASSEQGIRNSEAF
TRBV4-3	TRBJ2-7	13	ASSQARIASYEQY